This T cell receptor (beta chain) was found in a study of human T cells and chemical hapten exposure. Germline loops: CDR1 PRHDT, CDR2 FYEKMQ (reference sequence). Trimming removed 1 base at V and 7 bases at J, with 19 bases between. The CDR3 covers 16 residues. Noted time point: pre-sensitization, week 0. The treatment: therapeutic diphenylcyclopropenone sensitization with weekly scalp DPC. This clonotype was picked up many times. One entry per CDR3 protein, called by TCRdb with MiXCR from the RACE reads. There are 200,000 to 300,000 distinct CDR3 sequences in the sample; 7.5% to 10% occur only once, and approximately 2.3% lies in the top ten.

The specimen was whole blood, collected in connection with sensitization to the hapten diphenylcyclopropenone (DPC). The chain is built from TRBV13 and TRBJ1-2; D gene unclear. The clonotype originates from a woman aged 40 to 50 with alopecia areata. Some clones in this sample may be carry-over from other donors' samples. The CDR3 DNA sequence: TGTGCCAGCAGCTTAGTTTCGGGCCTTAGTCGCGGTGGCTACACCTTC. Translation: CASSLVSGLSRGGYTF.